This entry concerns a single T cell receptor beta chain. The data derive from a study of OX40 agonist ivuxolimab in advanced cancers. Patients with a history of autoimmune disease or on systemic immunosuppression were excluded. From germline, CDR1 is LNHNV and CDR2 YYDKDF (reference sequence). CDR3 length: 13 amino acids. Trimming took 9 bases from V and 9 from J; bases not matched to a gene: 10. Clones were read by immunoSEQ multiplex PCR, and TCRdb kept only the in-frame ones, dropping some. Counted here are 75,000 to 100,000 clones, 85% to 95% occurring once; the ten biggest clones make up 0.55% to 0.8%.

This chain connects TRBV15 to TRBJ2-1, with 8 bases aligning to TRBD2. The specimen comprised CD4+ or CD8+ T cells sorted from blood, sampled in a trial of the OX40 agonist ivuxolimab. This clonotype originated in an adult with an advanced solid tumor such as melanoma, head and neck, liver or kidney cancer. CDR3 region: CATKTGRAGEQFF. The CDR3 nucleotides are TGTGCCACAAAGACCGGGAGGGCCGGTGAGCAGTTCTTC.